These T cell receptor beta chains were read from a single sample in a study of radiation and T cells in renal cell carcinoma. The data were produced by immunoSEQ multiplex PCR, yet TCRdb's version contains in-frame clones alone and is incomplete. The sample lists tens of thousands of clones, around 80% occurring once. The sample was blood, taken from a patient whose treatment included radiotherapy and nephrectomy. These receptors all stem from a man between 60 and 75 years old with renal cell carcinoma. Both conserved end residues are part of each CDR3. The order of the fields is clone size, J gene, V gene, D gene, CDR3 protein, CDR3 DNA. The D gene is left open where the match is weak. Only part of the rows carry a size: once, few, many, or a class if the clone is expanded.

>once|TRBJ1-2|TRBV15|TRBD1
CATSSQVTGTAGGYTF
TGTGCCACCAGCTCCCAGGTGACAGGGACGGCGGGCGGCTACACCTTC
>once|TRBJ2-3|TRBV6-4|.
CASSEGSGGTDTQYF
TGTGCCAGCAGTGAAGGATCGGGGGGCACAGATACGCAGTATTTT
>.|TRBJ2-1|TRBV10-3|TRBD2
CAISDLGTSGAYNEQFF
TGTGCCATCAGTGACCTTGGGACTAGCGGTGCCTACAATGAGCAGTTCTTC
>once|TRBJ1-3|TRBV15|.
CATSRDTGTGNTIYF
TGTGCCACCAGCCGGGATACAGGGACTGGAAACACCATATATTTT
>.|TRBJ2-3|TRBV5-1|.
CASSPGGSKDTQYF
TGCGCCAGCAGCCCCGGGGGTAGTAAGGATACGCAGTATTTT
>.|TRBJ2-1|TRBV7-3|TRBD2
CASSLKVRLAGYNEQFF
TGTGCCAGCAGCTTAAAGGTCCGGCTAGCGGGATACAATGAGCAGTTCTTC
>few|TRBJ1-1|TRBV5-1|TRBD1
CASRFDREASEAFF
TGCGCCAGCAGGTTCGACAGGGAGGCTTCTGAAGCTTTCTTT
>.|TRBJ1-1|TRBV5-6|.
CASSPFGRQAFF
TGTGCCAGCAGCCCCTTTGGCCGGCAAGCTTTCTTT
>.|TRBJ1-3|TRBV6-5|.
CASSYMGAHSGNTIYF
TGTGCCAGCAGTTATATGGGGGCCCACTCTGGAAACACCATATATTTT
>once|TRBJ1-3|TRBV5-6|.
CASSFTRSSGNTIYF
TGTGCCAGCAGCTTTACTAGATCCTCTGGAAACACCATATATTTT
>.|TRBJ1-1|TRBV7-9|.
CASLYGGARSTEAFF
TGTGCCAGCCTCTACGGAGGGGCGCGGAGCACTGAAGCTTTCTTT
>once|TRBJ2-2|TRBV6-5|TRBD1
CASSFGDRRDTGELFF
TGTGCCAGCAGTTTCGGGGACAGACGGGACACCGGGGAGCTGTTTTTT
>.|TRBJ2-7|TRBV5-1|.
CASTGDNMAEQYF
TGCGCCAGCACTGGGGATAACATGGCCGAGCAGTACTTC
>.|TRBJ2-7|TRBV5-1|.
CASSAGTDHYEQYF
TGCGCCAGCAGCGCCGGGACTGACCACTACGAGCAGTACTTC
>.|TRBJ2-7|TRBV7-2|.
CASSPSRGTNEQYF
TGTGCCAGCAGCCCATCACGGGGGACAAACGAGCAGTACTTC
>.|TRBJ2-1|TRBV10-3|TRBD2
CAINGGGAYNEQFF
TGTGCCATCAATGGCGGGGGGGCTTACAATGAGCAGTTCTTC
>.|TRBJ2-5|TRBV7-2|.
CASSLVGGRGTETQYF
TGTGCCAGCAGCTTAGTCGGTGGCCGCGGAACAGAGACCCAGTACTTC
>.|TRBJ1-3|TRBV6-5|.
CATAQNENTIYF
TGTGCCACCGCCCAGAACGAGAACACCATATATTTT
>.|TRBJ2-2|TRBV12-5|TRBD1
CASGLGRDSGLFF
TGTGCTAGTGGTTTGGGCCGGGACAGTGGGCTGTTTTTT
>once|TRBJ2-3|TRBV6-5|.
CASSYSIGPTDTQYF
TGTGCCAGCAGTTACTCGATTGGTCCGACAGATACGCAGTATTTT
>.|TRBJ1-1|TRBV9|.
CASSSRRGGGTEAFF
TGTGCTAGCAGCTCAAGAAGGGGAGGGGGCACTGAAGCTTTCTTT
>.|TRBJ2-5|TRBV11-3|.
CASSLGGEETQYF
TGTGCCAGCAGCTTAGGAGGGGAGGAGACCCAGTACTTC
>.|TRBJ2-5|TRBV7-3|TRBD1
CASSFGTGGGETQYF
TGTGCCAGCAGCTTCGGGACAGGGGGAGGCGAGACCCAGTACTTC
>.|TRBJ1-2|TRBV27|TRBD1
CASSRDRDGNYGYTF
TGTGCCAGCAGCCGGGACAGGGACGGAAACTATGGCTACACCTTC
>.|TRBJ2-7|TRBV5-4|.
CASSWENLPYEQYF
TGTGCCAGCAGCTGGGAGAATCTACCCTACGAGCAGTACTTC
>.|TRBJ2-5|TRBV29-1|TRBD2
CSVQGTSGSLETQYF
TGCAGCGTCCAGGGGACTAGCGGGAGTCTGGAGACCCAGTACTTC
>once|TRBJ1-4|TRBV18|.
CASSAARVATNEKLFF
TGTGCCAGCTCAGCTGCCAGGGTCGCGACTAATGAAAAACTGTTTTTT
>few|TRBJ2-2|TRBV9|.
CASSVVDFTGELFF
TGTGCCAGCAGCGTAGTTGATTTCACCGGGGAGCTGTTTTTT
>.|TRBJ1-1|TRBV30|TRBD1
CAWSHLTGGGLNTEAFF
TGTGCCTGGAGCCATCTCACAGGGGGGGGGTTGAACACTGAAGCTTTCTTT
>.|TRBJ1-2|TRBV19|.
CASSPSSRAYEGGYTF
TGTGCCAGTAGTCCAAGCAGCCGGGCCTACGAAGGGGGCTACACCTTC
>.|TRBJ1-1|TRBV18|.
CASSPSRAAAGMENTEAFF
TGTGCCAGCTCACCCTCTCGGGCGGCAGCCGGAATGGAGAACACTGAAGCTTTCTTT
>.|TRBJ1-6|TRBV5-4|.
CASSLSLQGYDNSPLHF
TGTGCCAGCAGCTTGTCTTTGCAGGGTTATGATAATTCACCCCTCCACTTT
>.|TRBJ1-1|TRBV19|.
CASSISFLNTEAFF
TGTGCCAGTAGTATCTCCTTCCTGAACACTGAAGCTTTCTTT
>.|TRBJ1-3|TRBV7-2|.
CASSLGDTIYF
TGTGCCAGCAGCTTAGGTGACACCATATATTTT
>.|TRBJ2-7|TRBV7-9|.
CASSPRLSGSYEQYF
TGTGCCAGCAGCCCACGCCTAAGCGGGTCCTACGAGCAGTACTTC
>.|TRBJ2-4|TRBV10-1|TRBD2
CASTEGPSGPDIQYF
TGCGCCAGCACCGAGGGGCCTAGCGGCCCGGACATTCAGTACTTC
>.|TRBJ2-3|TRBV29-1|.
CSTALARATDTQYF
TGCAGCACAGCTCTAGCCAGGGCGACAGATACGCAGTATTTT
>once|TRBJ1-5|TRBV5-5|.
CASSLGAVQPQHF
TGTGCCAGCAGCTTGGGAGCAGTACAGCCCCAGCATTTT
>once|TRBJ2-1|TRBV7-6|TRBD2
CASSRTAGVNEQFF
TGTGCCAGCAGCCGAACCGCGGGGGTCAATGAGCAGTTCTTC
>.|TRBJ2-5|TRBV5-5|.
CASSPPGNREQETQYF
TGTGCCAGCAGCCCCCCCGGGAATAGGGAACAAGAGACCCAGTACTTC
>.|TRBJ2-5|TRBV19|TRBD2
CASRGLAGQETQYF
TGTGCCAGTAGGGGACTAGCGGGGCAAGAGACCCAGTACTTC
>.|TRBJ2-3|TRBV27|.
CASSLGRDTQYF
TGTGCCAGCAGTTTGGGACGGGATACGCAGTATTTT
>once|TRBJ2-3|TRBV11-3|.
CASSFGGRGSTDTQYF
TGTGCCAGCAGCTTCGGTGGGAGGGGGAGCACAGATACGCAGTATTTT
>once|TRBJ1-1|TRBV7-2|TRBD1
CASSPTGLIHGTEAFF
TGTGCCAGCAGCCCGACAGGGCTGATTCACGGCACTGAAGCTTTCTTT
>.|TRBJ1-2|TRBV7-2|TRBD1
CASSLGGDRVDGYTF
TGTGCCAGCAGCTTAGGAGGGGACAGGGTGGATGGCTACACCTTC
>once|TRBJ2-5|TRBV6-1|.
CASSTGFGETQYF
TGTGCCAGCAGTACAGGGTTTGGGGAGACCCAGTACTTC
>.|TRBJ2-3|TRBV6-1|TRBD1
CASSGQGHTQYF
TGTGCCAGCAGTGGACAGGGGCATACGCAGTATTTT
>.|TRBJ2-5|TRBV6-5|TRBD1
CASSYGTGGGETQYF
TGTGCCAGCAGTTACGGCACAGGGGGAGGAGAGACCCAGTACTTC
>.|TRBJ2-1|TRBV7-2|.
CASSPYLRAENWNEQFF
TGTGCCAGCAGCCCTTACCTCCGGGCCGAAAATTGGAATGAGCAGTTCTTC
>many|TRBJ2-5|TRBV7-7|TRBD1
CASSLLTGVGETQYF
TGTGCCAGCAGCTTATTGACAGGGGTGGGAGAGACCCAGTACTTC
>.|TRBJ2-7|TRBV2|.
CASQSRVSYEQYF
TGTGCCAGCCAATCCAGGGTGTCCTACGAGCAGTACTTC
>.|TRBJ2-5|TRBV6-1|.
CASRRQVRETQYF
TGTGCCAGCAGGCGACAGGTCCGAGAGACCCAGTACTTC
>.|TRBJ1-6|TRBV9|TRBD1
CASSGPRGQNNSPLHF
TGTGCCAGCAGCGGTCCCCGGGGACAGAATAATTCACCCCTCCACTTT
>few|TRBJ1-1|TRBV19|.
CASHPLGNTEAFF
TGTGCCAGCCACCCTCTTGGGAACACTGAAGCTTTCTTT
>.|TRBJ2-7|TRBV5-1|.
CASSFPPYEQYF
TGCGCCAGCAGCTTCCCTCCCTACGAGCAGTACTTC